One TCR beta chain is described in this entry. Its cognate antigen is unknown. This specimen belongs to a study of T cell repertoires in cytomegalovirus infection. TCRdb recomputed calls from the reads with MiXCR, one row per CDR3 protein. The sample consists of roughly 180,000 distinct CDR3 sequences, about a fifth of them appearing once. V lost 6 bases, J lost 0 bases, and 14 bases lay in between. This CDR3 region has 16 residues. The clonotype was recovered from a human donor in good health (CMV status not recorded). Some clones in this sample may be carry-over from other donors' samples. The chain combines TRBV12-3 or TRBV12-4 with TRBJ1-4, with D perhaps matching TRBD1 (5 bases). The sequenced sample was CD8+ T cells from cultured PBMCs, obtained from culture after CMV antigen stimulation. CDR3 DNA: TGTGCCAGCAGCCTATCTGGGGGAGCAACTAATGAAAAACTGTTTTTT. This sequence encodes CASSLSGGATNEKLFF.